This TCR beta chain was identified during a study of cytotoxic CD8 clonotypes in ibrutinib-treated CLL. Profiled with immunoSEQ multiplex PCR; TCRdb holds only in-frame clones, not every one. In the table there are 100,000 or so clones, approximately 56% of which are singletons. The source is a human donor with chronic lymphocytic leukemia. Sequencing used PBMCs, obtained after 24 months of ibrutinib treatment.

The CDR3 DNA is TGTGCCAGCAGTTGGACAGGCTCGAATCAGCCCCAGCATTTT. Residues: CASSWTGSNQPQHF. This rearrangement joins TRBV6-1 to TRBJ1-5; 7 bases agree with TRBD1. This CDR3 region has 14 residues. Germline loops: CDR1 MNHNS, CDR2 SASEGT. With 5 bases clipped from V and 4 bases from J, the junction kept 5 bases outside the gene matches.